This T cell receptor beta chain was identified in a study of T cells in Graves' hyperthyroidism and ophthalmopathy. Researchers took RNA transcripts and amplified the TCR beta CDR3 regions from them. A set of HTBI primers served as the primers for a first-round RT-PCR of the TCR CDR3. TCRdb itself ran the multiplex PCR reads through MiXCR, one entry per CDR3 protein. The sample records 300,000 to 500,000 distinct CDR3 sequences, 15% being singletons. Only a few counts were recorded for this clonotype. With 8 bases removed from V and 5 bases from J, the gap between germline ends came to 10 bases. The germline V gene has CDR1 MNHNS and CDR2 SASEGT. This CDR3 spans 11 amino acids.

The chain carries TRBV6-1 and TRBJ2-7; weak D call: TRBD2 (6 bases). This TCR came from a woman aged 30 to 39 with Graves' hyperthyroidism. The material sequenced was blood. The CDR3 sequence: CASRLGHEQYF. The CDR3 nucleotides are TGTGCCAGCCGACTAGGCCACGAGCAGTACTTC.